The rows below give T cell receptor beta chains drawn from one sample of a study of Ad26.COV2.S vaccination and SARS-CoV-2 variants. Measured with immunoSEQ multiplex PCR; TCRdb has only the in-frame clones, and not every one. In the table there are hundreds of thousands of clones, roughly 90% of which are singletons. This sample comprised peripheral blood, obtained in a trial of Ad26.COV2.S vaccine versus placebo. These receptor sequences come from a person between 18 and 59 years old who received the Ad26.COV2.S COVID-19 vaccine or a placebo. Each CDR3 is given with its conserved first and last residue. D genes are given only for firm matches.

>TRBJ2-1|TRBV7-2|TRBD2
CASSLVPGLVGNEQFF
TGTGCCAGCAGCTTAGTACCAGGACTAGTGGGCAATGAGCAGTTCTTC
>TRBJ2-3|TRBV18|TRBD2
CASSPKSGRNTDTQYF
TGTGCCAGCTCACCGAAGAGCGGGAGGAACACAGATACGCAGTATTTT
>TRBJ2-3|TRBV7-2|.
CASSFGTASGTDTQYF
TGTGCCAGCAGCTTTGGTACGGCTAGCGGCACAGATACGCAGTATTTT
>TRBJ1-5|TRBV7-3|.
CASSLSPNQPQHF
TGTGCCAGCAGCTTATCCCCCAATCAGCCCCAGCATTTT
>TRBJ2-1|TRBV9|.
CASSGKDGSSYNEQFF
TGTGCCAGCAGCGGCAAGGACGGGAGCTCCTACAATGAGCAGTTCTTC
>TRBJ2-7|TRBV23-1|.
CANRALRSSYEQYF
TGCGCCAACAGGGCCCTCAGGAGCTCCTACGAGCAGTACTTC
>TRBJ1-5|TRBV25-1|.
CASSRLNQPQHF
TGTGCCAGCAGCAGGCTTAATCAGCCCCAGCATTTT
>TRBJ1-2|TRBV3-1/TRBV3-2|.
CASSLHEGNYGYTF
TGTGCCAGCAGCCTGCACGAGGGTAACTATGGCTACACCTTC
>TRBJ1-2|TRBV6-5|TRBD1
CASGRQGWYGYTF
TGTGCCAGCGGGAGACAGGGATGGTATGGCTACACCTTC
>TRBJ2-2|TRBV2|TRBD1
CASSPGQLGGELFF
TGTGCCAGCAGCCCGGGACAGTTGGGCGGGGAGCTGTTTTTT
>TRBJ2-2|TRBV24-1|TRBD1
CATSVGQGRAGELFF
TGTGCCACCAGTGTGGGACAGGGAAGGGCCGGGGAGCTGTTTTTT
>TRBJ2-4|TRBV3-1/TRBV3-2|.
CASSQVGGLAKNIQYF
TGTGCCAGCAGCCAAGTGGGGGGACTAGCCAAAAACATTCAGTACTTC
>TRBJ2-7|TRBV4-2|.
CASSATGARSYEQYF
TGTGCCAGCAGCGCGACGGGGGCCCGCTCCTACGAGCAGTACTTC